Shown below are 9 T cell receptor beta chains from a single sample sequenced in a study of blood T cells in healthy people across ages. A J-beta primer mix and a sample-barcoded 5' primer were used in a second PCR of roughly 6 to 11 cycles. MiXCR, run by TCRdb on the 5' RACE reads, gives a single entry per CDR3 protein. The data contain some 850,000 distinct CDR3 sequences, under 30% of them seen just once; the ten biggest clones take up 3%. Another study also made use of these data, one on T cells of mothers and their children.

Sequenced: blood. The receptor set was obtained from a boy between 10 and 17 years old in good health.

This clonotype has a handful of counts. The gene calls are TRBV7-9 and TRBJ2-7, with D unresolved. Deletions cut 2 bases from V and 1 base from J, with 6 bases between. Per germline, CDR1 SEHNR and CDR2 FQNEAQ (reference sequence). The CDR3 is made up of 13 amino acids. The CDR3 loop reads CASSLPESYEQYF. The CDR3 DNA reads TGTGCCAGCAGCTTACCTGAATCCTACGAGCAGTACTTC.

This clonotype was seen a few times. The CDR3 does not close with the conserved phenylalanine or tryptophan, likely indicating a read error. This rearrangement joins TRBV4-1 to TRBJ1-4, with 8 bases fitting TRBD1. In germline, CDR1 is MGHRA, CDR2 YSYEKL. V gave up 0 bases and J gave up 4 bases; unmatched junction bases: 4. This CDR3 is built from 16 residues. The CDR3 nucleotides are TGCGCCAGCAGCCAAGATGAGACAGGGGTTAATGAAAAACTGTTTTCT. This gives the protein CASSQDETGVNEKLFS.

This clonotype occurred a few times. J is TRBJ2-7 and V is TRBV5-4; D is undetermined. CDR1 and CDR2 (germline): SGHNT, YYREEE (reference sequence). V lost 0 bases, J lost 4 bases, and 14 bases lay in between. CDR3 size: 15 residues. CDR3 residues: CASSLAGSPFYEQYF. The CDR3 DNA reads as TGTGCCAGCAGCTTGGCCGGGTCCCCTTTTTACGAGCAGTACTTC.

The chain joins TRBV10-3 to TRBJ1-4; D gene unclear. The CDR3 is made up of 13 amino acids. From germline, CDR1 is ENHRY and CDR2 SYGVKD. Trimming left V 10 bases short and J 7 bases short, with 16 bases between. CDR3: CATCMGNGEKLFF. CDR3 bases: TGTGCCACCTGTATGGGAAATGGTGAAAAACTGTTTTTT.

The table lists this clonotype with a few counts. The genes are TRBV11-2 and TRBJ1-2; possibly TRBD1 for D (5 bases). The CDR3 contains 17 residues. V lost 0 bases and J 6 bases, leaving 20 bases between the germline ends. Germline lookup yields CDR1 SGHAT and CDR2 FQNNGV. The CDR3 DNA reads TGTGCCAGCAGCTTAGATCTGGGTAGGAGGGGCCGGGATGGCTACACCTTC. Translation gives CASSLDLGRRGRDGYTF.

This clonotype has a handful of counts. Here the CDR3 DNA reads TGCGCCAGCAGCTCCTCTGGGTCAGGCGAAGAGACCCAGTACTTC. The encoded protein is CASSSSGSGEETQYF. This rearrangement joins TRBV5-1 to TRBJ2-5; D is undetermined. This CDR3 is built from 15 residues. The V end lost 3 bases, the J end lost 3 bases, and 15 bases lay between the germline ends. CDR1 and CDR2 from the germline V gene are SGHRS and YFSETQ.

This clonotype was found a few times. The rearrangement uses TRBV28 and TRBJ2-1, with a weak D call TRBD1 (6 bases). This CDR3 has 16 amino acids. Germline assignment: CDR1 MDHEN and CDR2 SYDVKM. Trimming left V 5 bases short and J 4 bases short, with 18 bases between. The CDR3 DNA sequence: TGTGCCAGCAGTCCCGTGGGAACAGGGCAGTACAATGAGCAGTTCTTC. Translating gives CASSPVGTGQYNEQFF.

The chain combines TRBV18 with TRBJ2-7, with D unresolved. The ends were cut back, 0 bases at V and 0 bases at J, with 3 bases in the middle. The CDR3 extends over 13 amino acids. Germline CDR1 and CDR2: KGHSH and LQKENI. The CDR3 loop is CASSPPVSYEQYF. CDR3 DNA: TGTGCCAGCTCACCACCCGTCTCCTACGAGCAGTACTTC.

The chain recombines TRBV7-9 with TRBJ1-6, with 10 bases aligning to TRBD1. V shed 8 bases and J 8 bases; nucleotides not matched to a gene: 0. Germline CDR1 reads SEHNR; CDR2 reads FQNEAQ (reference sequence). There are 12 residues in the CDR3. The CDR3 DNA follows: TGTGCCAGCGGGACAGGGGATTCACCCCTCCACTTT. It specifies CASGTGDSPLHF.